The present entry profiles one T cell receptor beta chain with its context. Antigen: not known. This sample is part of a study of regulatory dendritic cells for organ transplantation. Overall study findings and caveats: Naive T cells showed high diversity, memory cells less, memory CD8+ least.

This CDR3 is built from 14 residues. Trimming took off 0 bases at V and 13 bases at J, with 15 bases between the two ends. The germline CDR1 and CDR2 sequences are MGHRA and YSYEKL. Sorted subsets were CFSE-labeled and cultured four to six days with allogeneic dendritic cells. CD4+ or CD8+ T cells were sorted as naive CD45RA+ or memory CD45RO+. Assay used: immunoSEQ multiplex PCR; TCRdb lists only in-frame clones, some missing. Among roughly 12,000 clones listed, 79% were seen once. The rearrangement joins TRBV4-1 to TRBJ1-4, with a tentative D call TRBD1 (5 bases). This receptor was identified in a human donor in good health. Sequenced: naive CD8+ T cells from blood cultured with regulatory dendritic cells. Subset noted: CD45RA+ naive T cells. CDR3 in DNA: TGCGCCAGCAGCCAAGATGGGCGGGGGGGTGCACTGTTTTTT. Translation gives CASSQDGRGGALFF.